Presented here are 2 T cell receptor beta chains from one specimen sequenced in a study of cytomegalovirus exposure and HLA in healthy donors. Both 60 Vbeta primers and 13 Jbeta primers went into the PCR. Clones were read by immunoSEQ multiplex PCR, and TCRdb kept only the in-frame ones, dropping some. Its clone listing holds about 62,000 clones. Input material: PBMCs. Receptors were obtained from a man aged 30 to 39 in good health and CMV-seropositive.

The chain employs TRBV2 and TRBJ1-2; D is ambiguous. Germline V gives CDR1 SNHLY, CDR2 FYNNEI. V lost 4 bases and J 8 bases, leaving 8 bases between the germline ends. The CDR3 has 11 residues. The CDR3 sequence is CASSVVGGYTF. The DNA of the CDR3 is TGTGCCAGCAGTGTGGTGGGCGGCTACACCTTC.

This chain joins TRBV30 and TRBJ2-5; 7 bases map to TRBD1. With V trimmed by 0 bases and J by 5 bases, 6 bases remained unmatched. The germline gives CDR1 GTSNPN, CDR2 SVGIG (reference sequence). This CDR3 contains 14 residues. The CDR3 DNA sequence: TGTGCCTGGAGTGTAAGCGGCAGGGGGGAGACCCAGTACTTC. Protein sequence: CAWSVSGRGETQYF.